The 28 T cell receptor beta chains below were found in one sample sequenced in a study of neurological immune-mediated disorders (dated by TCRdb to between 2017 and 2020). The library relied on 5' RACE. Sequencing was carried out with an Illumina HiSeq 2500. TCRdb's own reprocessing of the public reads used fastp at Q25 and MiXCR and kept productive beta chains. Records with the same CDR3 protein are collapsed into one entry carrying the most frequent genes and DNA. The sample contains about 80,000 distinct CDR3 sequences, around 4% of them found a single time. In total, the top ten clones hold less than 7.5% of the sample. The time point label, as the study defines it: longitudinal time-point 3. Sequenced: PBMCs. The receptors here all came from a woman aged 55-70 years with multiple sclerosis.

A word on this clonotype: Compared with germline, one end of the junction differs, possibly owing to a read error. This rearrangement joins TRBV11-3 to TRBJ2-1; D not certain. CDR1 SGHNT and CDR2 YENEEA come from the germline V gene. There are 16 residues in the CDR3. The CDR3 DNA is TGTGTCAGCAGCGCCGCCGGGCCCCCGACCGGTAATGAGCAGTTCTTC. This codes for CVSSAAGPPTGNEQFF.

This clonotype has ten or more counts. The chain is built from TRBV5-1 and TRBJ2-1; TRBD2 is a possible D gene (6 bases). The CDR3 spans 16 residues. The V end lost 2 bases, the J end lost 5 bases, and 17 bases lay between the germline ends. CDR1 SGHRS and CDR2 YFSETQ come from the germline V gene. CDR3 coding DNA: TGCGCCAGCAGCTTCGGTCCCGGACTAACCAACAATGAGCAGTTCTTC. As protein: CASSFGPGLTNNEQFF.

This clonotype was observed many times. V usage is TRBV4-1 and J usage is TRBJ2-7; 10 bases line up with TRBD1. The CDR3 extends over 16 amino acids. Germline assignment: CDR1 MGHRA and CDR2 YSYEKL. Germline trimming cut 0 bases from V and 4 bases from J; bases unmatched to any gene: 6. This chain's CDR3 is CASSQDRGQGVYEQYF. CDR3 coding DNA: TGCGCCAGCAGCCAAGATCGAGGACAGGGGGTATACGAGCAGTACTTC.

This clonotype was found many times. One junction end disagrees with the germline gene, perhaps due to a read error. CDR3 in DNA: TGCGCCAGCAGCTCTCAGTTGGAGTCCTTCAATGAGCAGTTCTTC. Translation: CASSSQLESFNEQFF. The J gene is TRBJ2-1, the V gene TRBV5-1; D is uncertain. This CDR3 region has 15 residues. Germline lookup yields CDR1 SGHRS and CDR2 YFSETQ.

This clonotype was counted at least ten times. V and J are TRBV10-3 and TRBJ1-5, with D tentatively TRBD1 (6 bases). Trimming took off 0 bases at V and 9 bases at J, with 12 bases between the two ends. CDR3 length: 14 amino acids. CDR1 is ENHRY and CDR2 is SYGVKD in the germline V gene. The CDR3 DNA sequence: TGTGCCATCAGTGAGTCGCAGGGGAGTAGGCCCCAGCATTTT. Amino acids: CAISESQGSRPQHF.

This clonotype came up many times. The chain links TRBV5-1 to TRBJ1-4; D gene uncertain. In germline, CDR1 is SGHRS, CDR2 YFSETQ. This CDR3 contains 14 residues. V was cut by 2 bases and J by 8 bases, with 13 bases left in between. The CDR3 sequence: CASSFAGLEEKLFF. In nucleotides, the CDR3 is TGCGCCAGCAGCTTTGCGGGCCTGGAGGAAAAACTGTTTTTT.

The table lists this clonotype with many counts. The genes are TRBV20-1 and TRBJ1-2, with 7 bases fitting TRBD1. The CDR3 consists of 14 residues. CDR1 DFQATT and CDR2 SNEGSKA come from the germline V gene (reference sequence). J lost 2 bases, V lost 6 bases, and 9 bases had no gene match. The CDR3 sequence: CSAGRTGPNYGYTF. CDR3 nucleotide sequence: TGCAGTGCCGGCCGGACAGGTCCAAACTATGGCTACACCTTC.

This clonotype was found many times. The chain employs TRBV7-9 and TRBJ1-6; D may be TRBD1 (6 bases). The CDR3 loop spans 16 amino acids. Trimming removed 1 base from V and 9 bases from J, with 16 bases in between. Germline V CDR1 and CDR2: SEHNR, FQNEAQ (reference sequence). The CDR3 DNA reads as TGTGCCAGCAGCTTAGTACCAGGGGAGAGAGGTTCACCCCTCCACTTT. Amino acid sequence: CASSLVPGERGSPLHF.

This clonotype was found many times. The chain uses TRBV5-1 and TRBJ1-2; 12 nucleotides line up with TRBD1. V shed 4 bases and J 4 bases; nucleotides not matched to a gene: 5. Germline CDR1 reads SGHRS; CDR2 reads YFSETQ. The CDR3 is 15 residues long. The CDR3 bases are TGCGCCAGCAGCCCGGGGACAGGGGGCTTCTATGGCTACACCTTC. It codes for CASSPGTGGFYGYTF.

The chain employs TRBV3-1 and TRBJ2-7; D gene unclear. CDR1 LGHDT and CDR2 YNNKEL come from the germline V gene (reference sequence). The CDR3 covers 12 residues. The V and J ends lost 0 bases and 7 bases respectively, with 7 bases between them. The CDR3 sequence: CASSQDMGEQYF. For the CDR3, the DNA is TGTGCCAGCAGCCAAGATATGGGGGAGCAGTACTTC.

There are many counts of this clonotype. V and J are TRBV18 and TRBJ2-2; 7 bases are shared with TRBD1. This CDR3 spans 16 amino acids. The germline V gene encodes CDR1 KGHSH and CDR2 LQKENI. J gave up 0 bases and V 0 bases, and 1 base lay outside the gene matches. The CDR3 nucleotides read TGTGCCAGCTCACCACCCGGGACAGCGAACACCGGGGAGCTGTTTTTT. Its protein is CASSPPGTANTGELFF.

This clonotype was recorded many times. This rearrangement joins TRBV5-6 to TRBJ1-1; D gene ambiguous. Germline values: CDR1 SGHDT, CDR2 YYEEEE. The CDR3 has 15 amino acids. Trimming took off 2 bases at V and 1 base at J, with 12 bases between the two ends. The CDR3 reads CASSLSRLTNTEAFF. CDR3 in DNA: TGTGCCAGCAGCTTATCTCGACTCACGAACACTGAAGCTTTCTTT.

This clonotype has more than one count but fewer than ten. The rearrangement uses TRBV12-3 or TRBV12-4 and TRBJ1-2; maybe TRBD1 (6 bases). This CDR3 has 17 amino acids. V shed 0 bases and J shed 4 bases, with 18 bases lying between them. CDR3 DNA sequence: TGTGCCAGCAGTTTAGCCCGAAGGGCGGGGGGCGGCTATGGCTACACCTTC. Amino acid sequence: CASSLARRAGGGYGYTF.

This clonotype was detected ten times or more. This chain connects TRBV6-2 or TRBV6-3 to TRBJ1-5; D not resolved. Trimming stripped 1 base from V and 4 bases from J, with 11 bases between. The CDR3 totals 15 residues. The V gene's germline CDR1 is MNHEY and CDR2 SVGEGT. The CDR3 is CASSYFRTHNQPQHF. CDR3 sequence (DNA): TGTGCCAGCAGTTACTTTCGCACTCATAATCAGCCCCAGCATTTT.

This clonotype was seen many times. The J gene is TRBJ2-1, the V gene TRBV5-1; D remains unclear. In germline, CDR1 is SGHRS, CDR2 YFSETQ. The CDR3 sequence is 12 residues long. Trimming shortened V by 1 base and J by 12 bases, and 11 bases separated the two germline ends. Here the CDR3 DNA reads TGCGCCAGCAGCTTGCTTGGGAAGGGGCAGTTCTTC. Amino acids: CASSLLGKGQFF.

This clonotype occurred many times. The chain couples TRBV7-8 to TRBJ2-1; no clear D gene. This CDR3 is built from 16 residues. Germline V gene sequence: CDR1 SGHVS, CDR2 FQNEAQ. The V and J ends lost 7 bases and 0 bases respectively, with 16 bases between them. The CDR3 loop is CASTRGSLTSYNEQFF. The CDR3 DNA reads TGTGCCAGCACCCGAGGAAGCCTAACCTCCTACAATGAGCAGTTCTTC.

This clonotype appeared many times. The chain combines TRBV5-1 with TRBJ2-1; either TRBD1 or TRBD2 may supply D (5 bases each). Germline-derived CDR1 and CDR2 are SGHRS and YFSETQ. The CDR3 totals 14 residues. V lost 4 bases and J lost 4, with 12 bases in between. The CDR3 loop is CASSKTGAYNEQFF. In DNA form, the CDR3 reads TGCGCCAGCAGCAAAACCGGGGCGTACAATGAGCAGTTCTTC.

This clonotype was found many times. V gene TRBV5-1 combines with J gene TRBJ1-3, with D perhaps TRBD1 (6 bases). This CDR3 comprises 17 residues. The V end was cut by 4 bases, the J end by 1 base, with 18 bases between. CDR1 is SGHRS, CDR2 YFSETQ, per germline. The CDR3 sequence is CASSQQGSSLSGNTIYF. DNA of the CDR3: TGCGCCAGCAGCCAACAGGGCTCTTCTCTGTCTGGAAACACCATATATTTT. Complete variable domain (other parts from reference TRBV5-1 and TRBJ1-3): KAGVTQTPRYLIKTRGQQVTLSCSPISGHRSVSWYQQTPGQGLQFLFEYFSETQRNKGNFPGRFSGRQFSNSRSEMNVSTLELGDSALYLCASSQQGSSLSGNTIYFGEGSWLTVV.

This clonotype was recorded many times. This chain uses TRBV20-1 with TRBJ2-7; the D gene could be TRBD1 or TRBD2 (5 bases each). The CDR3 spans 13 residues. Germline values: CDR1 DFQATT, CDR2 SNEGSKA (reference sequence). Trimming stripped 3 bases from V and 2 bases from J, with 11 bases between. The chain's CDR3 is CSARPGRAYEQYF. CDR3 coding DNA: TGCAGTGCTAGGCCAGGGAGAGCCTACGAGCAGTACTTC.

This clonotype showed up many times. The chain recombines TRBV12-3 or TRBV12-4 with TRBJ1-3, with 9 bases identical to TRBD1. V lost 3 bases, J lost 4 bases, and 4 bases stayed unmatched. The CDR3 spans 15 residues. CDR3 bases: TGTGCCAGCAGTTTTACAGGGGGCGCGGGAAACACCATATATTTT. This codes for CASSFTGGAGNTIYF.

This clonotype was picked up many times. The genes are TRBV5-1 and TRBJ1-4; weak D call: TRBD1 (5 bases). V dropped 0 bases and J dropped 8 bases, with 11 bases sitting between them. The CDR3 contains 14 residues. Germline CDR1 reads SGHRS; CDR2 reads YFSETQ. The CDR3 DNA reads TGCGCCAGCAGCTTGGAAGGGGTGCGGGAAAAACTGTTTTTT. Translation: CASSLEGVREKLFF.

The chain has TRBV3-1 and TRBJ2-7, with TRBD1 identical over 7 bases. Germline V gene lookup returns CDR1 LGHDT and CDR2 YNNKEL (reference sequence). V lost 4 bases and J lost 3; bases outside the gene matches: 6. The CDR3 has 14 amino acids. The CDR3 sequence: CASSLRGQFYEQYF. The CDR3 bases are TGTGCCAGCAGCCTTCGGGGACAGTTCTACGAGCAGTACTTC.

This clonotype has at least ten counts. CDR3 DNA sequence: TGTGCCAGCAGTTATGGTCAGGGGATGTACGAGCAGTACTTC. This encodes CASSYGQGMYEQYF. This chain links TRBV6-2 or TRBV6-3 with TRBJ2-7; tentative D call: TRBD1 (6 bases). In germline, CDR1 is MNHEY, CDR2 SVGEGT. The CDR3 totals 14 residues. The germline V and J ends were trimmed by 3 bases and 4 bases, with 13 bases remaining between them.

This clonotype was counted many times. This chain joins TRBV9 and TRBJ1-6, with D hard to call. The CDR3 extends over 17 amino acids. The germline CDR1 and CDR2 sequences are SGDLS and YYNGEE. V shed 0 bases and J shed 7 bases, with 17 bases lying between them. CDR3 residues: CASSVASSLSGNSPLHF. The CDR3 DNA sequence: TGTGCCAGCAGCGTAGCATCGTCCCTATCGGGGAATTCACCCCTCCACTTT.

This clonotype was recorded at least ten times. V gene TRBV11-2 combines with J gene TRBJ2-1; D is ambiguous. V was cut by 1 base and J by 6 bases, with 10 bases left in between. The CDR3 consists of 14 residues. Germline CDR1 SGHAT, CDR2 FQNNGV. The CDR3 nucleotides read TGTGCCAGCAGCTTAGGGTCGACCCTCAATGAGCAGTTCTTC. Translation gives CASSLGSTLNEQFF.

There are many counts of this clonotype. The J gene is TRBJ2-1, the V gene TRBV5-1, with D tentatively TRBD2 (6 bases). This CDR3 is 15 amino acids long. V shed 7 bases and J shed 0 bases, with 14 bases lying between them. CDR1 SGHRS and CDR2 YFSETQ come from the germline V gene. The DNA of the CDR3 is TGCGCCAGCCGAGGAGGGCCCAGCTCCTACAATGAGCAGTTCTTC. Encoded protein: CASRGGPSSYNEQFF.

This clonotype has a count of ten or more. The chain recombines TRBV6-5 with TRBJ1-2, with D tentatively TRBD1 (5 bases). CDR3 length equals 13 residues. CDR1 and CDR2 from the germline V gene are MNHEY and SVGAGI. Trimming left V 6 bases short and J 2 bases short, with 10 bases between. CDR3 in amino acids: CASRPTANYGYTF. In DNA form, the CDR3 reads TGTGCCAGCAGGCCGACAGCAAACTATGGCTACACCTTC.

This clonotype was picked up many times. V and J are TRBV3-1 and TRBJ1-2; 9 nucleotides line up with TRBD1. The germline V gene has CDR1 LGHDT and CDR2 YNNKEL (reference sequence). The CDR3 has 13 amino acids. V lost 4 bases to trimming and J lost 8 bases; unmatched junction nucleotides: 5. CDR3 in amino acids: CASSPGTGTGYTF. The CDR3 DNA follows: TGTGCCAGCAGCCCCGGGACAGGGACCGGCTACACCTTC.